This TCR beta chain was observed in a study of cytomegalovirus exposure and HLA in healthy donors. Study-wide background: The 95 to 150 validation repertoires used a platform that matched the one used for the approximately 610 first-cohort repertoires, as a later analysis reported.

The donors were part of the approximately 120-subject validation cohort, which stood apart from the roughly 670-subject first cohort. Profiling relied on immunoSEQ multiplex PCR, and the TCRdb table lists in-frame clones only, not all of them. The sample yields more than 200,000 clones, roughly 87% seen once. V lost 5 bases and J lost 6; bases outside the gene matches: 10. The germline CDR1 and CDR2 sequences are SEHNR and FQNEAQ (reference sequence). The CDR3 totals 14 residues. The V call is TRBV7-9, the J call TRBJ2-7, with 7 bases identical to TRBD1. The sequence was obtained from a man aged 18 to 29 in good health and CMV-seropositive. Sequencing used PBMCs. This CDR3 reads CASSQQGSLFEQYF. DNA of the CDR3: TGTGCCAGCAGCCAACAGGGGTCGTTATTCGAGCAGTACTTC.